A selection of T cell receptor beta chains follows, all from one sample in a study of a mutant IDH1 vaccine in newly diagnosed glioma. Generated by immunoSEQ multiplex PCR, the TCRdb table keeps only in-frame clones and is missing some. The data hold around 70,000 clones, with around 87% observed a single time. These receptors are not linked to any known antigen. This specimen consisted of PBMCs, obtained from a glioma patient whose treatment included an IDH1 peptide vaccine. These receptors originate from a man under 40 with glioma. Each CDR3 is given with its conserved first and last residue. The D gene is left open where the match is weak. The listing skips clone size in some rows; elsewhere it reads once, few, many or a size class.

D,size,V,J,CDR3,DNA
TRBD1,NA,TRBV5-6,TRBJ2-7,CASSSFDRGLFIYEQYF,TGTGCCAGCAGCTCATTCGACAGGGGGCTATTCATCTACGAGCAGTACTTC
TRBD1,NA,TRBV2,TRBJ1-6,CASSREGAVNSPLHF,TGTGCCAGCAGTAGGGAGGGGGCAGTGAATTCACCCCTCCACTTT
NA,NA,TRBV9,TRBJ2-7,CASSVGGQPYEQYF,TGTGCCAGCAGCGTGGGAGGACAGCCCTACGAGCAGTACTTC
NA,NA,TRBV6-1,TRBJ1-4,CASSETLNEKLFF,TGTGCCAGCAGCGAAACCTTGAATGAAAAACTGTTTTTT
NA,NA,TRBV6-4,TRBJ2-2,CASSEEAGELFF,TGTGCCAGCAGTGAGGAGGCCGGGGAGCTGTTTTTT
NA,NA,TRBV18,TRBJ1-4,CASSLLEQANEKLFF,TGTGCCAGCTCACTACTAGAACAGGCGAATGAAAAACTGTTTTTT
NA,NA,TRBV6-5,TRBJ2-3,CASRDSQSDTQYF,TGTGCCAGCCGGGACTCACAATCGGATACGCAGTATTTT
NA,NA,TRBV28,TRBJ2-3,CASTLQGADTQYF,TGTGCCAGCACCCTACAGGGCGCAGATACGCAGTATTTT
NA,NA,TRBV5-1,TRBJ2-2,CASSSRNTNTGELFF,TGCGCCAGCAGCTCGAGAAACACGAACACCGGGGAGCTGTTTTTT
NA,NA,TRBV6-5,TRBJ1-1,CASQTYTEAFF,TGTGCCAGCCAGACATACACTGAAGCTTTCTTT
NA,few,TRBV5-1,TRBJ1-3,CASSQGPPEGGNTIYF,TGCGCCAGCAGCCAGGGACCTCCCGAGGGTGGAAACACCATATATTTT
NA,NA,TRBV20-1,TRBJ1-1,CSARVGTEAFF,TGCAGTGCTAGGGTGGGGACTGAAGCTTTCTTT
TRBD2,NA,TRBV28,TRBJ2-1,CASRGLAAEGQFF,TGTGCCAGCAGAGGACTAGCGGCCGAGGGGCAGTTCTTC
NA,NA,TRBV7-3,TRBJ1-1,CASSLDRNTEAFF,TGTGCCAGCAGCCTGGACAGGAACACTGAAGCTTTCTTT
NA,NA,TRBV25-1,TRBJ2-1,CASSERQSGRDEQFF,TGTGCCAGCAGTGAAAGGCAGTCTGGGCGGGATGAGCAGTTCTTC
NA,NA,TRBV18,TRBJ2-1,CASSPNNEQFF,TGTGCCAGCTCACCCAACAATGAGCAGTTCTTC